Listed below are T cell receptor beta chains from one sample, sequenced in a study of Ad26.COV2.S vaccination and SARS-CoV-2 variants. Measured with immunoSEQ multiplex PCR; TCRdb has only the in-frame clones, and not every one. The sample yields 350,000 to 450,000 clones, around 83% seen once. This specimen was peripheral blood, taken in a trial of Ad26.COV2.S vaccine versus placebo. The receptors come from a person aged 18-65 years who received the Ad26.COV2.S COVID-19 vaccine or a placebo. Both conserved end residues are part of each CDR3. A D gene is named only where the DNA matches it firmly. The size of a clone is reported for some rows only, either as once, few or many, or as a class for expanded clones.

>11|TRBJ2-5|-|-|TRBV12-3/TRBV12-4
TGTGCCAGCAGTTTACGCGGAGCCCAGTACTTC
CASSLRGAQYF
>16|TRBJ1-2|-|-|TRBV6-5
TGTGCCAGCAGTTACTCGAATGCAGGGGCAAACTATGGCTACACCTTC
CASSYSNAGANYGYTF
>16|TRBJ1-6|-|-|TRBV27
TGTGCCAGCAGTTTGGCTGGCCGGAATTATAATTCACCCCTCCACTTT
CASSLAGRNYNSPLHF
>13|TRBJ2-2|-|-|TRBV10-2
TGCGCCAGCAGCGACAGGAATGCCGGGGAGCTGTTTTTT
CASSDRNAGELFF
>16|TRBJ2-3|once|TRBD2|TRBV29-1
TGCAGCGTTGAAGATTTGCTAGCGGGGGGCACAGATACGCAGTATTTT
CSVEDLLAGGTDTQYF
>14|TRBJ2-7|-|-|TRBV28
TGTGCCAGCAGTTTGGGCACGACCTCCTACGAGCAGTACTTC
CASSLGTTSYEQYF
>16|TRBJ1-4|few|TRBD1|TRBV7-9
TGTGCCAGCAGCTTACACGCGGGGACAGGGAGTGAAAAACTGTTTTTT
CASSLHAGTGSEKLFF
>15|TRBJ2-7|-|TRBD2|TRBV6-5
TGTGCCAGCAGTTACTCTAGCGGGAGAGGCTACGAGCAGTACTTC
CASSYSSGRGYEQYF
>17|TRBJ2-6|-|-|TRBV4-3
TGCGCCAGCAGCCAAGAGTTTCAGTTCTCTGGGGCCAACGTCCTGACTTTC
CASSQEFQFSGANVLTF
>13|TRBJ1-1|-|-|TRBV5-5
TGTGCCAGCGGGGGACGGCCGAACACTGAAGCTTTCTTT
CASGGRPNTEAFF
>15|TRBJ1-6|-|-|TRBV9
TGTGCCAGCAGCGTCAAGGGGGAAGATAATTCACCCCTCCACTTT
CASSVKGEDNSPLHF
>16|TRBJ1-1|-|-|TRBV19
TGTGCCAGTAGTATCGGAGGGGCGCGAGGGAACACTGAAGCTTTCTTT
CASSIGGARGNTEAFF
>14|TRBJ2-3|-|-|TRBV7-2
TGTGCCAGCAGCGTAGACTACCACACAGATACGCAGTATTTT
CASSVDYHTDTQYF
>15|TRBJ1-2|-|-|TRBV27
TGTGCCAGCAGCCCCGCCGGGAGGTGGAACTATGGCTACACCTTC
CASSPAGRWNYGYTF
>14|TRBJ2-7|-|TRBD1|TRBV9
TGTGCCAGCAGCGTAGGACAGGGGAACTACGAGCAGTACTTC
CASSVGQGNYEQYF
>14|TRBJ1-6|-|-|TRBV2
TGTGCCAGCAGTGGAATGGACGGTAATTCACCCCTCCACTTT
CASSGMDGNSPLHF
>16|TRBJ2-5|-|-|TRBV6-2/TRBV6-3
TGTGCCAGCAGTTACTACACCGGGACGAGGCAAGAGACCCAGTACTTC
CASSYYTGTRQETQYF
>15|TRBJ2-1|-|-|TRBV5-1
TGCGCCAGCAGCTTGCAGGTAGGAGGGGTCAATGAGCAGTTCTTC
CASSLQVGGVNEQFF
>15|TRBJ2-3|-|-|TRBV5-4
TGTGCCAGCAGCTCACCCGGGACATGGAGCGATACGCAGTATTTT
CASSSPGTWSDTQYF
>13|TRBJ2-2|-|-|TRBV7-2
TGTGCCAGCAGCTTAGACCGGACCGGGGAGCTGTTTTTT
CASSLDRTGELFF
>15|TRBJ1-5|-|TRBD1|TRBV6-1
TGTGCCAGCAGTGAACTACAGGGGAACAATCAGCCCCAGCATTTT
CASSELQGNNQPQHF
>17|TRBJ1-3|-|-|TRBV7-2
TGTGCCAGCAGCTTAGTCGGCACCTCGATCTCTGGAAACACCATATATTTT
CASSLVGTSISGNTIYF
>15|TRBJ2-7|-|TRBD1|TRBV7-2
TGTGCCAGCAGCTTACAGGGGGCGCAGGTCTACGAGCAGTACTTC
CASSLQGAQVYEQYF
>15|TRBJ1-4|-|-|TRBV21-1
TGTGCCAGCAGCAAAGAGGGGAGGGGTGATGAAAAACTGTTTTTT
CASSKEGRGDEKLFF
>14|TRBJ2-7|-|-|TRBV5-4
TGTGCCAGCAGCTTGTCGGGTAACTCCTACGAGCAGTACTTC
CASSLSGNSYEQYF
>13|TRBJ2-3|-|TRBD1|TRBV30
TGTGCCTGGAAGCCTCAGGGGGCAGATACGCAGTATTTT
CAWKPQGADTQYF
>15|TRBJ2-1|-|-|TRBV28
TGTGCCAGCAGTTTATTCGCAGGGAATCCCAATGAGCAGTTCTTC
CASSLFAGNPNEQFF
>15|TRBJ2-1|-|TRBD2|TRBV7-2
TGTGCCAGCAGCCCGCGGGCTAGCGGGGGGAATGAGCAGTTCTTC
CASSPRASGGNEQFF
>12|TRBJ2-3|-|TRBD1|TRBV2
TGTGCCAGCAGAGGACAGGGAGATACGCAGTATTTT
CASRGQGDTQYF
>16|TRBJ2-5|-|TRBD1|TRBV7-8
TGTGCCAGCAGCCCCGGAGGACAGGGTATTCGAGAGACCCAGTACTTC
CASSPGGQGIRETQYF
>17|TRBJ1-2|-|TRBD1|TRBV4-1
TGCGCCAGCAGCCAAGATGATTGGGACAGTACTAACTATGGCTACACCTTC
CASSQDDWDSTNYGYTF
>16|TRBJ1-3|-|TRBD1|TRBV19
TGTGCCAGTAGGCAAGAGGACAGGGATATAGAAAACACCATATATTTT
CASRQEDRDIENTIYF
>14|TRBJ2-3|-|TRBD2|TRBV12-5
TGTGCTAGTGCTGGGGGGGTTAGCACAGATACGCAGTATTTT
CASAGGVSTDTQYF
>13|TRBJ2-1|-|-|TRBV12-3/TRBV12-4
TGTGCCAGCAGTTTGGGCAGCACCAATGAGCAGTTCTTC
CASSLGSTNEQFF
>15|TRBJ2-7|-|TRBD2|TRBV5-4
TGTGCCAGCAGCTTGCCGGCTAGCGGGACACTTGAGCAGTACTTC
CASSLPASGTLEQYF
>13|TRBJ1-5|-|-|TRBV7-8
TGTGCCACCCGGGTGGGGGGGGATCAGCCCCAGCATTTT
CATRVGGDQPQHF
>14|TRBJ1-1|-|TRBD1|TRBV19
TGTGCCAGTAAGGAGACAGGGTGGTACACTGAAGCTTTCTTT
CASKETGWYTEAFF
>15|TRBJ1-3|-|-|TRBV19
TGTGCCAGTAGTATAGACGGGACCTCTGGAAACACCATATATTTT
CASSIDGTSGNTIYF
>14|TRBJ2-5|-|TRBD2|TRBV5-6
TGTGCCAGCAGCGCCGGGACTAGCGGAGAGACCCAGTACTTC
CASSAGTSGETQYF
>15|TRBJ2-7|few|-|TRBV9
TGTGCCAGCAGCGTTGCCCCCGGGACCGATTATGAGCAGTACTTC
CASSVAPGTDYEQYF
>13|TRBJ2-5|-|-|TRBV18
TGTGCCAGCTCACCAAGGGGCGGCGAGACCCAGTACTTC
CASSPRGGETQYF
>14|TRBJ1-1|-|-|TRBV29-1
TGCAGCGTTGTTCTACGGAGCCAAGGGAATGAAGCTTTCTTT
CSVVLRSQGNEAFF
>18|TRBJ1-1|-|-|TRBV4-3
TGCGCCAGCAGCCAAGAGTGGGCAGGGGTGGGCTGGAACACTGAAGCTTTCTTT
CASSQEWAGVGWNTEAFF
>13|TRBJ2-4|-|TRBD2|TRBV9
TGTGCCAGCAGCCGGGGGGGCGTGGACATTCAGTACTTC
CASSRGGVDIQYF
>12|TRBJ2-2|-|-|TRBV27
TGTGCCAGCAGTGGGGATCTGGAGGAGCTGTTTTTT
CASSGDLEELFF
>14|TRBJ1-3|-|-|TRBV9
TGTGCCAGCAGCCGTGACAGGTGGGGAAACACCATATATTTT
CASSRDRWGNTIYF
>13|TRBJ1-6|-|-|TRBV2
TGTGCCAGCAGATCGACAGCTAATTCACCCCTCCACTTT
CASRSTANSPLHF
>14|TRBJ1-2|-|-|TRBV6-5
TGTGCCAGCAGTTACACTGGGGGCCTGGAAGGCTACACCTTC
CASSYTGGLEGYTF
>16|TRBJ2-2|-|TRBD1|TRBV25-1
TGTGCCAGCAGTACTCGGGACAGGGGGTCTACCGGGGAGCTGTTTTTT
CASSTRDRGSTGELFF
>12|TRBJ1-2|-|TRBD1|TRBV28
TGTGCCAGCAGTGCCCGGACAGGGCGTTACACCTTC
CASSARTGRYTF
>16|TRBJ2-7|-|TRBD1|TRBV6-2/TRBV6-3
TGTGCCAGCAGTTACGGTATGGGACAGGGGGTGAGGGAGCAGTACTTC
CASSYGMGQGVREQYF
>14|TRBJ2-2|-|TRBD1|TRBV9
TGTGCCAGCAACACACAGGGGGCGGTCGGGGAGCTGTTTTTT
CASNTQGAVGELFF
>15|TRBJ2-3|-|TRBD2|TRBV30
TGTGCCTGGAGTGTGTCTAGCGGGAGCACAGATACGCAGTATTTT
CAWSVSSGSTDTQYF